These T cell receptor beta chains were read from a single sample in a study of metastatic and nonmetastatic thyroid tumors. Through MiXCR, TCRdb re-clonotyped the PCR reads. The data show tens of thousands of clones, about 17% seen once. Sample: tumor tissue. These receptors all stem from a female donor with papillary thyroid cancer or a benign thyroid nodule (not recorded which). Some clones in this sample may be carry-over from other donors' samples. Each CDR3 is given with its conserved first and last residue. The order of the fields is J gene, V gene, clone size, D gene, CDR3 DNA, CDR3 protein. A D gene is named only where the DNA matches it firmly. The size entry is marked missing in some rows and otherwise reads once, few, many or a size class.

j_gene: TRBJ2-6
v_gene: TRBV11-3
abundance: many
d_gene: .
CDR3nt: TGTGCCAGCGCCGGGGCCAACGTCCTGACTTTC
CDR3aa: CASAGANVLTF

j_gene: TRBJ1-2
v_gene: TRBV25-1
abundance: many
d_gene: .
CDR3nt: TGTGCCAGCAGAACCCATAACTATGGCTACACCTTC
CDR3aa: CASRTHNYGYTF

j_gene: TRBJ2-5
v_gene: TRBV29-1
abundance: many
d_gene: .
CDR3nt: TGCAGCGTTGAATCAGGTCGGGGGGCGGCGGCCCAGTACTTC
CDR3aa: CSVESGRGAAAQYF

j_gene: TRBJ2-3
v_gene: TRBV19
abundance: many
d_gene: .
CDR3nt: TGTGCCAGTAGTACTTCGAGAGCAGATACGCAGTATTTT
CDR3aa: CASSTSRADTQYF

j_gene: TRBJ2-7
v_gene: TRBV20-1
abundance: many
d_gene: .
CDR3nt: TGCAGTGCTAGAGGGGGCCGGCGGTCCTACGAGCAGTACTTC
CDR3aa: CSARGGRRSYEQYF

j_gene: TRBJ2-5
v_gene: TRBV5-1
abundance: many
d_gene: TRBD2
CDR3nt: TGCGCCAGCAGCTTAACCCCGGGGAGGGAACAAGAGACCCAGTACTTC
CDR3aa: CASSLTPGREQETQYF

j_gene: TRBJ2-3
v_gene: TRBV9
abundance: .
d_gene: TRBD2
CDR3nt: TGTGCCAGCAGCGTAGATGGGGAGGGAGGCACAGATACGCAGTATTTT
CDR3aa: CASSVDGEGGTDTQYF

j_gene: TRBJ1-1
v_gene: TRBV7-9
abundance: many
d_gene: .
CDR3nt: TGTGCCAGCAGCCTTGGACAAGTTGAAGCTTTCTTT
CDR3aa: CASSLGQVEAFF

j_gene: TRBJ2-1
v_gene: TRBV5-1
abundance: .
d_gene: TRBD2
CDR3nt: TGCGCCAGCAGCTCAGGGACTAGCGGGAGGTTTTATGGTGAGCAGTTCTTC
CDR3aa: CASSSGTSGRFYGEQFF

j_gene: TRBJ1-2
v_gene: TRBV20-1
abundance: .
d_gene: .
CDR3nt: TGCAGTGCTAGACGAAAGGGCGAGACCTTC
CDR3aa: CSARRKGETF

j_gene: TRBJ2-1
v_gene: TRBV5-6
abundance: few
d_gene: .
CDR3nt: TGTGCCAGCAGCCGAGAAGGGGGCAATGAGCAGTTCTTC
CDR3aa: CASSREGGNEQFF

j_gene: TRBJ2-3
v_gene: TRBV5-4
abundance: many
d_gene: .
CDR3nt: TGTGCCAGCAGCCATCACTATGGTAGCACAGATACGCAGTATTTT
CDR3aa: CASSHHYGSTDTQYF

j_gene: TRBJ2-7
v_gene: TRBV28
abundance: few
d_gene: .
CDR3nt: TGTGCCAGCACCGACGGCGAGGGGGATGAGCAGTACTTC
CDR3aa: CASTDGEGDEQYF

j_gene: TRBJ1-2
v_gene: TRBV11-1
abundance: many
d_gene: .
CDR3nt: TGTGCCAGCAGCTTAGCGGGGGGCCAAGCTAACTATGGCTACACCTTC
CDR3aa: CASSLAGGQANYGYTF

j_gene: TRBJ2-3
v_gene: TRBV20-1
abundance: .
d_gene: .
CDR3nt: TGCAGTGCTAGGGTGTCCAGGGCAGATGCTCAGTATTTT
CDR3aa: CSARVSRADAQYF

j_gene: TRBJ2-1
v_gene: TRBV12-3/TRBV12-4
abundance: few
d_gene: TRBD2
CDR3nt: TGTGCCAGCAGGGCTAGGGAGGGGGAGCAGTTCTTC
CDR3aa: CASRAREGEQFF

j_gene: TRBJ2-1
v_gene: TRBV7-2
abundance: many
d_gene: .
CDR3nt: TGTGCCAGCAGCCCAGTAGTGTGGACAGCAACCTACAATGAGCAGTTCTTC
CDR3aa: CASSPVVWTATYNEQFF

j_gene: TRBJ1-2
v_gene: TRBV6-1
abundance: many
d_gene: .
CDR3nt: TGTGCCAGCAGGAGATGGGCGGGGGATAACTATGGCTACACCTTC
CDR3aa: CASRRWAGDNYGYTF

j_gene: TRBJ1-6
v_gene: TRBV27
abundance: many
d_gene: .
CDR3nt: TGTGCCAGCAGAATAGGTAGCATTTCGAATTCACCCCTCCACTTT
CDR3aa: CASRIGSISNSPLHF

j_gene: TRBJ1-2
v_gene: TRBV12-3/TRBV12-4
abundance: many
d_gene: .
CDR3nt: TGTGCCAGCAGTTTAGGTCTGATCCCTGGCTACACCTTC
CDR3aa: CASSLGLIPGYTF

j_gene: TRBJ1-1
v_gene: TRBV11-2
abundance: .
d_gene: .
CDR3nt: TGTGCCAGCAGCTTTGGTGGACAGAACACTGAAGCTTTCTTT
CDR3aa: CASSFGGQNTEAFF

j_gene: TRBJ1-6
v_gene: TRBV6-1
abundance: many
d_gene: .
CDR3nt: TGTGCCAGCAGTGAATCAGAAAATTCACCCCTCCACTTT
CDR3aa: CASSESENSPLHF

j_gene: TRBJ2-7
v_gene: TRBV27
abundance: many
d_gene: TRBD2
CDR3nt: TGTGCCAGCAGTTTGTCGGGCGGGAGGGCCCCAGGCGAGCAGTACTTC
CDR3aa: CASSLSGGRAPGEQYF

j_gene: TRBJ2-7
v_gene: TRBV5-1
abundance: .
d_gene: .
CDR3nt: TGCTCCAGCAGCTTGGAAATATCGGAGGACGAGCAGTACTTC
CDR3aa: CSSSLEISEDEQYF

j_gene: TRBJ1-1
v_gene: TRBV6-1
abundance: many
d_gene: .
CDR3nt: TGTGCCAGCAGTCAGGGTTTTGACACTGAAGCTTTCTTT
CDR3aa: CASSQGFDTEAFF

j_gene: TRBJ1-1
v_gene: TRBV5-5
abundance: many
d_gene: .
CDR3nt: TGTGCCAGCAGCTTTTCGGTGAACACTGAAGCTTTCTTT
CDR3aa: CASSFSVNTEAFF

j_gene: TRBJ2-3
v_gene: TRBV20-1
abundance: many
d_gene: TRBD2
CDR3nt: TGCAGTGCTAGGTTGACTAGCGGGAAGCACACAGATACGCAGTATTTT
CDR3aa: CSARLTSGKHTDTQYF

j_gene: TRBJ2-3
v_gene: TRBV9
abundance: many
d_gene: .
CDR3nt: TGTGCCAGCAGCGGGAGGGGGGGGATCACAGATACGCAGTATTTT
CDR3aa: CASSGRGGITDTQYF

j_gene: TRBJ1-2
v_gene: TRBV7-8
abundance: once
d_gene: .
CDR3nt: TGTGCCAGCAGCTTAGGGATTCCGGGGGCCTATGGCTACACCTTC
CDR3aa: CASSLGIPGAYGYTF

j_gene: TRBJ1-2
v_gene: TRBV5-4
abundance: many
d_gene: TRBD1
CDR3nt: TGTGCCAGCAGCTTGGGTCAGGGGGTGAAGGGCTACACCTTC
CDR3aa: CASSLGQGVKGYTF

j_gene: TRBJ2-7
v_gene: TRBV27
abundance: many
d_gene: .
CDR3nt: TGTGCCAGCAGTCGAGGGGAAATACCCCCCTACGAGCAGTACTTC
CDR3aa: CASSRGEIPPYEQYF

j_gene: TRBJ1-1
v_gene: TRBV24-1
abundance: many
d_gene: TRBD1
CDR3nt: TGTGCCACCAGAGGACAGGAGAACACTGAAGCTTTCTTT
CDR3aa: CATRGQENTEAFF

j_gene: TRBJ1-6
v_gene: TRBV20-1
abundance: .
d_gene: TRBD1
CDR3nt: TGCAGTGTTCGTGGCCGGGACAGATGCTCACCCCTCCACTTT
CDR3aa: CSVRGRDRCSPLHF

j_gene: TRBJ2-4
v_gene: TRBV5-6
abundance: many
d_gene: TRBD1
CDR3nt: TGTGCCAGCAGCTCCCTGACAGGGGGAGCCAAAAACATTCAGTACTTC
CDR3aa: CASSSLTGGAKNIQYF

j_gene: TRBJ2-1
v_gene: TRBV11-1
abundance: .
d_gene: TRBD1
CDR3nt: TGTGCCAAGGCTGACTGGACAGGGCAGGCCAATGAGCAGTTCTTC
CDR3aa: CAKADWTGQANEQFF

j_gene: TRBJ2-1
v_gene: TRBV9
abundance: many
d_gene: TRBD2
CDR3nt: TGTGCCAGCAGCGTTACTAGCGGGAGAATTGGAGAGCAGTTCTTC
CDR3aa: CASSVTSGRIGEQFF

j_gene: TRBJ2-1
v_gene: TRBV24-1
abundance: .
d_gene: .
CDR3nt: TGTGCCACCAGTGATTTGCAGGTCTCCTACAATGAGCAGTTCTTC
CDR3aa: CATSDLQVSYNEQFF

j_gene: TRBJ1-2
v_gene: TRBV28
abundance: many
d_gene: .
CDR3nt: TGTGCCAGCAGTCCAGGACAGTCCAACTATGGCTACACCTTC
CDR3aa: CASSPGQSNYGYTF

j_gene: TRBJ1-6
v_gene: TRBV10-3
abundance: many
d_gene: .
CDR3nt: TGTGCCACACGTCAAGGGCCCTATAATTCACCCCTCCACTTT
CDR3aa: CATRQGPYNSPLHF

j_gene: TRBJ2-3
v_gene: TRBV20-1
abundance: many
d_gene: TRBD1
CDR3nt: TGCAGTGTCACTCTACCGACAGGGCTGACCCCAGATACGCAGTATTTT
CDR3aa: CSVTLPTGLTPDTQYF

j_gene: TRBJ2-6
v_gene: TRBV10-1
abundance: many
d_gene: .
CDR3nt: TGCGCCAGCAGTGAAGGATCGAGGGTCTCTGGGGCCAACGTCCTGACTTTC
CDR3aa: CASSEGSRVSGANVLTF

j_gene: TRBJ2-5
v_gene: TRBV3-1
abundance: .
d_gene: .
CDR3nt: TGTGCCAGCAGCATTTCAGGGTCAGAGACCCAGTACTTC
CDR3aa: CASSISGSETQYF

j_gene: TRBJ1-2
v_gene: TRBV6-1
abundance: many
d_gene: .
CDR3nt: TGTGCCAGCAGTGAAGCGGGCGGGCCCGATGTCGGCTACACCTTC
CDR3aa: CASSEAGGPDVGYTF